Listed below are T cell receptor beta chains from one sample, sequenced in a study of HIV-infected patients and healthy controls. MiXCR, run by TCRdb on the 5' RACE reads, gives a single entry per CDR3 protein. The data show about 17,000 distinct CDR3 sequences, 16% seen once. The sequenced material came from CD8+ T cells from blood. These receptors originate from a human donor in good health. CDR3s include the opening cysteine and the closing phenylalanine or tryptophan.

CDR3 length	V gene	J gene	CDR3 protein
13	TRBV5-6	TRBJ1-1	CASSSGMNTEAFF
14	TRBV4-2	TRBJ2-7	CASSQNKGGPEQYF
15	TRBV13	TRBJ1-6	CASSPGSTRNSPLHF
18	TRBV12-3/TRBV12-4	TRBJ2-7	CASSPGLAGGRRSYEQYF
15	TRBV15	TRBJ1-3	CATKIGVSSGNTIYF
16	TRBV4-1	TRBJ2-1	CASSQENPPSYNEQFF
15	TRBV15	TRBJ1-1	CATSETTGQYTEAFF
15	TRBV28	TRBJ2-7	CASTETPEGAYEQYF
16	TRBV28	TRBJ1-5	CASSFLTGGYNQPQHF
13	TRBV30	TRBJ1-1	CAWSIGAGWGAFF
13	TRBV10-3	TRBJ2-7	CAISELPFYEQYF
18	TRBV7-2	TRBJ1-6	CASSLGGGNSPYNSPLHF
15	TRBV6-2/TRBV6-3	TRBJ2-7	CASSTRLAVSYEQYF
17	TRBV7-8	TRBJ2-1	CASSSYSGTSGHNEQFF
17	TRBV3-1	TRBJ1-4	CASSRGPIGATNEKLFF
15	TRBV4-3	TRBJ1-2	CASSQELGLLKGYTF
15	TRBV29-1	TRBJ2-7	CSVASGTDGGYEQYF
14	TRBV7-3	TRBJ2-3	CASSSGSSTDTQYF
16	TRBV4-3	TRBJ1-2	CASSQAPRQSTYGYTF
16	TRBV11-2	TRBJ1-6	CASNSDGFSYNSPLHF
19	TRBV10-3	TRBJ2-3	CAISESIPWDRTSTDTQYF
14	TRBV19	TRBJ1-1	CASNPGDSNTEAFF
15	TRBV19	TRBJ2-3	CASSIRTSDTDTQYF
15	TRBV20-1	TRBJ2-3	CSARDLAGGIGTQYF
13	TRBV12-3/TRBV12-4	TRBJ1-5	CASSPGPGQPQHF
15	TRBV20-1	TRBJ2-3	CSARRRRESADTQYF
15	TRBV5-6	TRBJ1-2	CASSLGGRGDYGYTF
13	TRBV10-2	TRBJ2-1	CASSEFQLYEQFF
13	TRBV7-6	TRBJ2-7	CASTSGGVYEQYF
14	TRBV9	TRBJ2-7	CASSVASGFYEQYF
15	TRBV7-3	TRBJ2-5	CASSPAGGIEETQYF
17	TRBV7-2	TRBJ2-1	CASSLELGEIAYNEQFF
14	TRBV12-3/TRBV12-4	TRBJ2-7	CASSFLGQAYEQYF
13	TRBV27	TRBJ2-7	CASGRAGGYEQYF
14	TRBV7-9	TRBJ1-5	CASSPSYHVQPQHF
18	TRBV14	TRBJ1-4	CASSQAVGIPATNEKLFF
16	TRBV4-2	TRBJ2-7	CASSQEDRGYSYEQYF
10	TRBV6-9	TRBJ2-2	CASIGGELFF
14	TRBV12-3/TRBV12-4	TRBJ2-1	CASSLTASSNEQFF
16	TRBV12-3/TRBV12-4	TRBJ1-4	CASSQTRRESNEKLFF
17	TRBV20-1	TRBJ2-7	CSARDRGASEAYDEQYF
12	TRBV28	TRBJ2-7	CASSLPTYEQYF
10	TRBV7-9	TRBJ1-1	CASSDHEAFF
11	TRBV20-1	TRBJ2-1	CSVGVYNEQFF
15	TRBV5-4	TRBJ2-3	CASSFRGGLTDTQYF
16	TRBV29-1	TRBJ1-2	CSVGLGQNSVDYGYTF
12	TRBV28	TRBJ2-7	CASSGSAYEQYF
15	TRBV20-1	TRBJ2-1	CSARRGGSDLGEQFF
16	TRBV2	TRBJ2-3	CASSELVRKLADTQYF
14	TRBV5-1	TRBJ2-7	CASSFSAGTYEQYF
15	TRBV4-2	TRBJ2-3	CASSLTRGATDTQYF
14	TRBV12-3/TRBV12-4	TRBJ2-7	CASSPRTSGYEQYF
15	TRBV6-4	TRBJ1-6	CASSDSGGSNSPLHF
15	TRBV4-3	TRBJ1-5	CASSQGQNSNQPQHF
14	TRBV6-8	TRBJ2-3	CASPEDRSTDTQYF